One and the same sample provided the 6 T cell receptor beta chains below, sequenced in a study of blood T cells in healthy people across ages. A sample-barcoded 5' primer and a J-beta primer mix were used in a second PCR of roughly 7 to 12 cycles. TCRdb re-called the 5' RACE reads with MiXCR, one entry per CDR3 protein. The sample has hundreds of thousands of distinct CDR3 sequences, about 52% seen once. Sample: blood. The receptors here all came from a woman aged 55-69 years in good health.

The chain links TRBV6-1 to TRBJ2-4; D unresolved. The germline V gene encodes CDR1 MNHNS and CDR2 SASEGT. V lost 5 bases and J 0 bases, leaving 17 bases between the germline ends. The CDR3 contains 17 residues. Here the CDR3 reads CASSPRSVPIAKNIQYF. CDR3 nucleotide sequence: TGTGCCAGCAGTCCTCGTTCCGTCCCAATAGCCAAAAACATTCAGTACTTC.

The chain links TRBV2 to TRBJ2-7; the D gene is possibly TRBD1 (8 bases). The CDR3 totals 15 residues. Germline loops: CDR1 SNHLY, CDR2 FYNNEI. The V and J ends lost 4 bases and 1 base respectively, with 14 bases between them. CDR3 DNA: TGTGCCAGCAGTGTGGGAGGGACAGGATCCTACGAGCAGTACTTC. Encoded protein: CASSVGGTGSYEQYF.

The V call is TRBV7-2, the J call TRBJ2-1; 11 positions match TRBD2. The better agreement between TRBJ2-7 and the DNA end casts doubt on the J call. The CDR3 is 16 amino acids. Germline-derived CDR1 and CDR2 are SGHTA and FQGNSA. This CDR3 reads CASSTDSGRAYNEQYF. CDR3 nucleotide sequence: TGTGCCAGCAGCACGGATAGCGGGAGGGCCTACAATGAGCAGTACTTC.

The chain joins TRBV6-2 or TRBV6-3 to TRBJ2-5, with 7 nucleotides matching TRBD2. The CDR3 loop spans 14 amino acids. Germline V lookup: CDR1 MNHEY, CDR2 SVGEGT. The junction had 9 bases not matched to a gene; V was cut back by 6 bases and J by 5 bases. CDR3 sequence (DNA): TGTGCCAGCAGGCTCATGACTAGCTGGGAGACCCAGTACTTC. Encoded protein: CASRLMTSWETQYF.

The chain combines TRBV2 with TRBJ2-4; 8 bases fit TRBD2. Germline values: CDR1 SNHLY, CDR2 FYNNEI. The CDR3 is made up of 19 amino acids. V was clipped by 2 bases and J by 0 bases; unmatched bases: 12. Written as DNA, the CDR3 is TGTGCCAGCAGTGAAATGAGCGGGAGAGGTCTGAGAGCCAAAAACATTCAGTACTTC. This encodes CASSEMSGRGLRAKNIQYF.

The chain uses TRBV6-6 and TRBJ1-6; D call uncertain. The germline V gene has CDR1 MNHNY and CDR2 SVGAGI (reference sequence). Trimming left V 6 bases short and J 9 bases short, with 6 bases between. This CDR3 is built from 11 residues. The CDR3 DNA follows: TGTGCCAGCAGACAAGGTTCACCCCTCCACTTT. This sequence encodes CASRQGSPLHF.